Below are 5 T cell receptor beta chains sequenced from a single sample in a study of a mutant IDH1 vaccine in newly diagnosed glioma. TCRdb keeps only in-frame clones here, not all; method: immunoSEQ multiplex PCR. Of about 35,000 clones listed, 75% to 90% are singletons. No antigen has been identified for these receptors. Time point given: week 11, during vaccination. Doses consisted of 300 ug of mutant IDH1 20-mer peptide each, paired with topical imiquimod. The source was peripheral blood mononuclear cells (PBMCs), collected from a glioma patient whose treatment included an IDH1 peptide vaccine. The source is a woman aged 25 to 39 with glioma. Some clones in this sample may be carry-over from other donors' samples.

This chain links TRBV2 with TRBJ2-5; unclear D gene. This CDR3 comprises 18 residues. The germline gives CDR1 SNHLY, CDR2 FYNNEI. V lost 3 bases, J lost 5 bases, and 25 bases lay in between. The CDR3 sequence is CASSEGPVTTSRAETQYF. Here the CDR3 DNA reads TGTGCCAGCAGTGAGGGCCCCGTCACGACCAGCCGGGCGGAGACCCAGTACTTC.

The rearrangement joins TRBV5-4 to TRBJ1-1; no reliable D call. V lost 4 bases, J lost 6 bases, and 13 bases lay in between. The CDR3 has 13 residues. Germline V lookup: CDR1 SGHNT, CDR2 YYREEE (reference sequence). The CDR3 sequence: CASSPGVVAEAFF. CDR3 coding DNA: TGTGCCAGCAGCCCAGGAGTAGTCGCTGAAGCTTTCTTT.

The rearrangement uses TRBV9 and TRBJ2-1; TRBD2 matches 9 bases. The germline V gene encodes CDR1 SGDLS and CDR2 YYNGEE. V lost 0 bases to trimming and J lost 6 bases; unmatched junction nucleotides: 10. The CDR3 is made up of 17 amino acids. The CDR3 loop is CASSVGLAGRLGNEQFF. The CDR3 nucleotides read TGTGCCAGCAGCGTAGGTCTAGCGGGACGTCTGGGCAATGAGCAGTTCTTC. The whole variable domain, filled in from reference TRBV9 and TRBJ2-1, reads DSGVTQTPKHLITATGQRVTLRCSPRSGDLSVYWYQQSLDQGLQFLIQYYNGEERAKGNILERFSAQQFPDLHSELNLSSLELGDSALYFCASSVGLAGRLGNEQFFGPGTRLTVL.

The rearrangement joins TRBV10-3 to TRBJ2-5; 7 nucleotides agree with TRBD2. Per germline, CDR1 ENHRY and CDR2 SYGVKD. The junction had 8 bases not matched to a gene; V was cut back by 6 bases and J by 1 base. This CDR3 is 15 amino acids long. CDR3 DNA: TGTGCCATCAGCCCAACTAGCGTCAGCCAAGAGACCCAGTACTTC. As protein: CAISPTSVSQETQYF.

This clone appeared once. The rearrangement joins TRBV5-6 to TRBJ2-7, with D unresolved. The V gene's germline CDR1 is SGHDT and CDR2 YYEEEE. V was clipped by 4 bases and J by 5 bases, with 16 bases between them. The CDR3 loop spans 14 amino acids. CDR3 sequence: CASSPVRLWDEQYF. CDR3 nucleotides: TGTGCCAGCAGCCCAGTACGGTTATGGGACGAGCAGTACTTC.